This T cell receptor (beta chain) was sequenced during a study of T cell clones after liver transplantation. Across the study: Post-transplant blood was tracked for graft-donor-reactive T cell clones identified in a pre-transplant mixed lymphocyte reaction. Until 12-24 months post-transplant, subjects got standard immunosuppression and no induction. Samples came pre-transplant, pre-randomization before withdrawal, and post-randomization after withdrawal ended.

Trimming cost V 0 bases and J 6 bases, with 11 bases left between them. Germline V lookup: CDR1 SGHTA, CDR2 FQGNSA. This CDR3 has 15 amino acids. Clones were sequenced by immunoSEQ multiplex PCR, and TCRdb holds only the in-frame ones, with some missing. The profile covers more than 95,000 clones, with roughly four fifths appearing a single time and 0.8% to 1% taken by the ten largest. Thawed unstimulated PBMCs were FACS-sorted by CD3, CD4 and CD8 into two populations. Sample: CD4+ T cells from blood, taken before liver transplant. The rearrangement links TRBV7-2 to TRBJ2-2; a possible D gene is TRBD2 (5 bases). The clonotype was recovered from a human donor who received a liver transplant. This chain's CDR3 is CASSLAGVLAGELFF. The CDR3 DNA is TGTGCCAGCAGCTTAGCGGGAGTCTTAGCCGGGGAGCTGTTTTTT.